This T cell receptor (beta chain) derives from a study of T cell clones after liver transplantation. Whole-study context: Tolerant meant at least one year fully off immunosuppression without liver enzymes above twice normal. Study-wide findings and caveats: Low donor cell numbers restricted donor-reactive repertoire measurement in a couple of subjects. Graft donor-reactive T cells possibly entered the graft instead of undergoing deletion.

V shed 3 bases, J shed 8 bases, and the junction held 4 bases outside the gene matches. From germline, CDR1 is LNHDA and CDR2 SQIVND (reference sequence). This CDR3 region has 14 residues. Some clones are missing from TCRdb's copy, which holds only in-frame ones; the method was immunoSEQ multiplex PCR. The sample lists around 120,000 clones; 90% were seen once. Worth noting for this clone: Antigen specificity is unknown.

The chain employs TRBV19 and TRBJ1-2; the match to TRBD1 covers 12 bases. The TCR comes from a human patient who received a liver transplant. Some T cells may originate from the graft donor. The specimen comprised CD4+ T cells from blood, sampled 12 months after liver transplant. CDR3 region: CASSIGTGGAGYTF. The CDR3 bases are TGTGCCAGTAGTATTGGGACAGGGGGCGCGGGCTACACCTTC.